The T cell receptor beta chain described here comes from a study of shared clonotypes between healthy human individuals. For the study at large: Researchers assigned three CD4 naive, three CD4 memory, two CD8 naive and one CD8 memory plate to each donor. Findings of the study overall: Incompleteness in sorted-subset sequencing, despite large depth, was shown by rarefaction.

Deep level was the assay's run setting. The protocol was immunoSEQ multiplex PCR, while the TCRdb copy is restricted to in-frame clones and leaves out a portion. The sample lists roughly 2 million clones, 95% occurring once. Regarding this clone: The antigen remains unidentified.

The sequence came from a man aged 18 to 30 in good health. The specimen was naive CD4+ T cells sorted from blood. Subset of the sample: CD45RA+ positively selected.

CDR3 DNA: TGCGCCAGCAGCTTGGACCCGGGGACAGGGGTTGGCAATCAGCCCCAGCATTTT. Its translation is CASSLDPGTGVGNQPQHF. This chain connects TRBV5-1 to TRBJ1-5; TRBD1 agrees at 10 bases. Germline values: CDR1 SGHRS, CDR2 YFSETQ. Unmatched junction bases numbered 8, after V lost 0 bases and J lost 2 bases. CDR3 length: 18 residues.